These 3 T cell receptor beta chains originate from one sample sequenced in a study of response to subunit inactivated influenza vaccine. Via MiXCR, TCRdb re-called the RT-PCR reads, giving one row per CDR3 protein. The repertoire includes about 700,000 distinct CDR3 sequences, 12% to 15% of them detected once, and 6.5% to 8% sits in the top ten. This sample comprised PBMCs from blood, obtained around two weeks before vaccination. These receptors originate from a man aged 45-65 years who received an inactivated influenza vaccine.

This clonotype was counted only a few times. The V gene is TRBV6-7, the J gene TRBJ2-1, with a tentative D call TRBD1 (6 bases). TRBV6-7 belongs to the ORF category, with a function that is uncertain. The CDR3 consists of 15 residues. Trimming took off 2 bases at V and 5 bases at J, with 13 bases between the two ends. CDR3 residues: CASSYRGTKNNEQFF. Written as DNA, the CDR3 is TGTGCCAGCAGTTACAGGGGGACCAAAAACAATGAGCAGTTCTTC.

This clonotype was recorded many times. DNA for the CDR3: TGTGCCAGCAGGATAAACCATAAAGAGACCCAGTACTTC. It translates to CASRINHKETQYF. The rearrangement links TRBV2 to TRBJ2-5; D gene unclear. This CDR3 has 13 residues. Per germline, CDR1 SNHLY and CDR2 FYNNEI. Trimming took off 6 bases at V and 3 bases at J, with 11 bases between the two ends.

This clonotype was counted ten times or more. V is TRBV7-8 and J is TRBJ1-2; D remains ambiguous. Germline V CDR1 and CDR2: SGHVS, FQNEAQ. This CDR3 spans 15 amino acids. Trimming cost V 6 bases and J 4 bases, with 18 bases left between them. CDR3 nucleotide sequence: TGTGCCAGCAGTAACCCGGAGAGAGGTGTCTATGGCTACACCTTC. Its protein product is CASSNPERGVYGYTF.